These 5 T cell receptor beta chains share one sample of origin, sequenced in a study of CD8 T cells in ankylosing spondylitis. TCRdb recomputed calls from the 5' RACE reads with MiXCR, one row per CDR3 protein. The sample lists a few hundred thousand distinct CDR3 sequences, 20% occurring once. The sequenced sample consisted of blood, either unsorted or a sorted T cell fraction (not recorded which). Receptors were obtained from a male donor with ankylosing spondylitis or in good health (not recorded which).

This clonotype came up a few times. The chain recombines TRBV11-2 with TRBJ2-3; tentatively, D is TRBD1 (5 bases). Trimming shortened V by 6 bases and J by 1 base, and 11 bases separated the two germline ends. CDR1 is SGHAT and CDR2 is FQNNGV in the germline V gene. CDR3 length equals 14 residues. CDR3 DNA sequence: TGTGCCAGCAGAATGGCAGGGCGCACAGATACGCAGTATTTT. This codes for CASRMAGRTDTQYF.

The rearrangement uses TRBV20-1 and TRBJ2-5, with a tentative D call TRBD1 (6 bases). Germline V gives CDR1 DFQATT, CDR2 SNEGSKA (reference sequence). The CDR3 loop spans 13 amino acids. The V end was cut by 6 bases, the J end by 4 bases, with 15 bases between. The CDR3 loop reads CSAPQGRGETQYF. The CDR3 nucleotides read TGCAGTGCCCCACAGGGACGGGGAGAGACCCAGTACTTC.

In its sample, this clonotype was seen a few times. The genes are TRBV12-3 or TRBV12-4 and TRBJ2-2; no clear D. CDR3 length: 15 residues. The V end was cut by 5 bases, the J end by 7 bases, with 17 bases between. The CDR3 DNA is TGTGCCAGCAGTGTCCCCGGCGGCCGAGGCGGGGAGCTGTTTTTT. This sequence encodes CASSVPGGRGGELFF.

The chain recombines TRBV5-1 with TRBJ2-3; D uncertain. This CDR3 is 14 amino acids long. Germline V gene lookup returns CDR1 SGHRS and CDR2 YFSETQ. V gave up 0 bases and J gave up 0 bases, with 5 bases separating them. The chain's CDR3 is CASSLEHSTDTQYF. CDR3 in DNA: TGCGCCAGCAGCTTGGAGCACAGCACAGATACGCAGTATTTT. Drawing the rest from reference TRBV5-1 and TRBJ2-3, the complete variable domain is KAGVTQTPRYLIKTRGQQVTLSCSPISGHRSVSWYQQTPGQGLQFLFEYFSETQRNKGNFPGRFSGRQFSNSRSEMNVSTLELGDSALYLCASSLEHSTDTQYFGPGTRLTVL.

This clonotype was observed a handful of times. The chain has TRBV12-3 or TRBV12-4 and TRBJ2-1, with 9 positions matching TRBD2. CDR3 length: 15 amino acids. V gave up 5 bases and J gave up 1 base; unmatched junction bases: 3. CDR3 protein: CASSRLAESYNEQFF. The CDR3 DNA reads TGTGCCAGCAGTCGACTAGCGGAATCCTACAATGAGCAGTTCTTC.